The 3 T cell receptor beta chains below come from one sample, sequenced in a study of shared clonotypes between healthy human individuals. The table came from immunoSEQ multiplex PCR; TCRdb's copy has only in-frame clones and leaves some out. The repertoire holds hundreds of thousands of clones, around 73% seen once, with more than 1.5% in the top ten. The sequenced sample consisted of memory CD4+ T cells sorted from blood. The subset denotes: CD45RA-negative fraction. These receptors were collected from a woman in her 30s in good health.

This sequence joins TRBV2 and TRBJ2-3, with a weak D call TRBD2 (5 bases). Trimming took off 4 bases at V and 1 base at J, with 9 bases between the two ends. The CDR3 spans 14 residues. Germline V gene sequence: CDR1 SNHLY, CDR2 FYNNEI. This CDR3 is CASSVARGTDTQYF. In DNA, the CDR3 is TGTGCCAGCAGTGTTGCGCGGGGCACAGATACGCAGTATTTT.

The chain employs TRBV9 and TRBJ1-1; D is uncertain. The CDR3 has 12 amino acids. The V and J ends lost 4 bases and 3 bases respectively, with 7 bases between them. CDR1 is SGDLS, CDR2 YYNGEE, per germline. CDR3: CASSRMDTEAFF. The CDR3 DNA sequence: TGTGCCAGCAGCCGGATGGACACTGAAGCTTTCTTT.

This chain's CDR3 is CASSRTAGTAYREQFF. CDR3 nucleotide sequence: TGTGCCAGCAGCCGAACGGCCGGGACGGCTTACAGGGAGCAGTTCTTC. The chain uses TRBV27 and TRBJ2-1; D is perhaps TRBD1 or TRBD2 (5 bases each). This CDR3 comprises 16 residues. Germline lookup yields CDR1 MNHEY and CDR2 SMNVEV (reference sequence). V lost 6 bases, J lost 10 bases, and 25 bases lay in between.